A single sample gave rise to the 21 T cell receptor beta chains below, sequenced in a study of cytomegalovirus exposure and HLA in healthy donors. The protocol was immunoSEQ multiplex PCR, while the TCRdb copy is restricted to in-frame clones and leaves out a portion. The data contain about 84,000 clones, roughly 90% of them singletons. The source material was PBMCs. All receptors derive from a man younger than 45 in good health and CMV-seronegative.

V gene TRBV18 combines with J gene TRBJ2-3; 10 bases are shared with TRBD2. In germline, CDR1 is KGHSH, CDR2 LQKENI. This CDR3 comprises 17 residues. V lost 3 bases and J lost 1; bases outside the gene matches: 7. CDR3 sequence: CASSPGTSGVGTDTQYF. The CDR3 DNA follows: TGTGCCAGCTCACCGGGCACTAGCGGGGTTGGCACAGATACGCAGTATTTT. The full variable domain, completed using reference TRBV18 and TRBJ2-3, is NAGVMQNPRHLVRRRGQEARLRCSPMKGHSHVYWYRQLPEEGLKFMVYLQKENIIDESGMPKERFSAEFPKEGPSILRIQQVVRGDSAAYFCASSPGTSGVGTDTQYFGPGTRLTVL.

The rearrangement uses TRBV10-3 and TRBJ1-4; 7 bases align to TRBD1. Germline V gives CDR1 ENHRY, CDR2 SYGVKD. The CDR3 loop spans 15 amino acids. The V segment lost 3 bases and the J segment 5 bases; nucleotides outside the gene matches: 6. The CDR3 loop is CAISETDRSNEKLFF. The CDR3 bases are TGTGCCATCAGTGAAACGGACAGGAGCAATGAAAAACTGTTTTTT.

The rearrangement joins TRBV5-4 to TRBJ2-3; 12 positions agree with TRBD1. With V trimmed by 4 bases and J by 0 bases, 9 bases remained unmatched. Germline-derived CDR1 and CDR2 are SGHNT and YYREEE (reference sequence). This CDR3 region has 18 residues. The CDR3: CASSARDRGRLSTDTQYF. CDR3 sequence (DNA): TGTGCCAGCAGCGCCCGGGACAGGGGGCGCCTGAGCACAGATACGCAGTATTTT.

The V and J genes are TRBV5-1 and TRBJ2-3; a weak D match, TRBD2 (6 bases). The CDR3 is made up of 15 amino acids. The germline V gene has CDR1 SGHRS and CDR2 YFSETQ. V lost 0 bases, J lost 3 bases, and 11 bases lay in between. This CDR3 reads CASSLDGGATDTQYF. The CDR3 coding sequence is TGCGCCAGCAGCTTGGATGGCGGGGCGACAGATACGCAGTATTTT.

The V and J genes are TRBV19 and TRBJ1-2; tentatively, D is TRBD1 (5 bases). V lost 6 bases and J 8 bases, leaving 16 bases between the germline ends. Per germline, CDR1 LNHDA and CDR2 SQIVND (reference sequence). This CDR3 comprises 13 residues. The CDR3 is CASSRLAGDGYTF. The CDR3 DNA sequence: TGTGCCAGTAGCCGCCTGGCGGGGGACGGCTACACCTTC. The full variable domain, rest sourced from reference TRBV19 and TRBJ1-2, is DGGITQSPKYLFRKEGQNVTLSCEQNLNHDAMYWYRQDPGQGLRLIYYSQIVNDFQKGDIAEGYSVSREKKESFPLTVTSAQKNPTAFYLCASSRLAGDGYTFGSGTRLTVV.

CDR3 sequence reads: CASRAGTGGQETQYF. CDR3 DNA: TGTGCCAGCAGAGCCGGGACAGGGGGTCAAGAGACCCAGTACTTC. The V call is TRBV27, the J call TRBJ2-5; 11 bases fit TRBD1. Germline loops: CDR1 MNHEY, CDR2 SMNVEV (reference sequence). The CDR3 runs 15 residues. V lost 6 bases to trimming and J lost 2 bases; unmatched junction nucleotides: 5.

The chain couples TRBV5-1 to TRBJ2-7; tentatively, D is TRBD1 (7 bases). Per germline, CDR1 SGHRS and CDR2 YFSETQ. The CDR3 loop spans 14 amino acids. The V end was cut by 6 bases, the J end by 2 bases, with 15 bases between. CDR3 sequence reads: CASKEGAIAYEQYF. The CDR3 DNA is TGCGCCAGCAAGGAGGGGGCAATCGCCTACGAGCAGTACTTC.

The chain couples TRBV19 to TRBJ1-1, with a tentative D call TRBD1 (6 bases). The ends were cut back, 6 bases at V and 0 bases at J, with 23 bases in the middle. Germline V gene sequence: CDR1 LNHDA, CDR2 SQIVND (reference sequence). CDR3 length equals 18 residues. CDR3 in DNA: TGTGCCAGTAGCCTCGGGGGGACAATCTTTGAGTTGAACACTGAAGCTTTCTTT. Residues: CASSLGGTIFELNTEAFF.

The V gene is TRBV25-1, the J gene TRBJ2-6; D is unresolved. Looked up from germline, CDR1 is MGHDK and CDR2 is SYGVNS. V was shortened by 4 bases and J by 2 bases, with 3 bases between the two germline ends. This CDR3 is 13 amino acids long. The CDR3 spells CASSVTGANVLTF. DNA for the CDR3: TGTGCCAGCAGTGTAACTGGGGCCAACGTCCTGACTTTC.

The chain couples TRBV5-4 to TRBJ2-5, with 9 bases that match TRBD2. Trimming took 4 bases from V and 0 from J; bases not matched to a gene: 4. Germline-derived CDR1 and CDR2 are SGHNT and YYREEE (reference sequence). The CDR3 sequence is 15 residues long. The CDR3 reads CASSPTSGDQETQYF. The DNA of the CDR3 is TGTGCCAGCAGCCCGACTAGCGGAGACCAAGAGACCCAGTACTTC. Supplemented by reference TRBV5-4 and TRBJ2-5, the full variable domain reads ETGVTQSPTHLIKTRGQQVTLRCSSQSGHNTVSWYQQALGQGPQFIFQYYREEENGRGNFPPRFSGLQFPNYSSELNVNALELDDSALYLCASSPTSGDQETQYFGPGTRLLVL.

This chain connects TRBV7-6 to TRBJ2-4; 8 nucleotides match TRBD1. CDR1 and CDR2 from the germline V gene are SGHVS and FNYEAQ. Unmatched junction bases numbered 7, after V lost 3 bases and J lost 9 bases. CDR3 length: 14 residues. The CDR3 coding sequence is TGTGCCAGCAGCTTCGCGACAGGGGATGGCATTCAGTACTTC. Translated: CASSFATGDGIQYF.

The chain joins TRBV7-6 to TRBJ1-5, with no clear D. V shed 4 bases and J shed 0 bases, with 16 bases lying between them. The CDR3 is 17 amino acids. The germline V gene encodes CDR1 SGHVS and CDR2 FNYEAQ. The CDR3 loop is CASSSQRPGYSNQPQHF. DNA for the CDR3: TGTGCCAGCAGCTCCCAGAGACCGGGGTATAGCAATCAGCCCCAGCATTTT.

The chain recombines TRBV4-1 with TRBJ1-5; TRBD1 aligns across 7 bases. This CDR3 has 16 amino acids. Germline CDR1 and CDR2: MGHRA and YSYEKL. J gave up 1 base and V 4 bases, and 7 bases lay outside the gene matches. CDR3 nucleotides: TGCGCCAGCAGCCCCATACAGGGGAGAAGCAATCAGCCCCAGCATTTT. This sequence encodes CASSPIQGRSNQPQHF.

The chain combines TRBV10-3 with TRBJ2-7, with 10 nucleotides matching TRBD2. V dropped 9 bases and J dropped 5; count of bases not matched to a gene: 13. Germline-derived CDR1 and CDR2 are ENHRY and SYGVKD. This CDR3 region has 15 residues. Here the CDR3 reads CAISIAGLATNEQYF. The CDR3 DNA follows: TGTGCCATATCAATCGCGGGACTAGCGACGAACGAGCAGTACTTC.

CDR3: CSTPPFAGEAFF. The CDR3, as DNA: TGCAGCACCCCCCCTTTTGCAGGAGAAGCTTTCTTT. This chain joins TRBV29-1 and TRBJ1-1; no reliable D call. Trimming removed 8 bases at V and 8 bases at J, with 18 bases between. The CDR3 has 12 amino acids. The germline gives CDR1 SQVTM, CDR2 ANQGSEA.

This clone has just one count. The CDR3 loop is CASSQEGTGEPDTQYF. The CDR3 DNA is TGTGCCAGCAGCCAAGAAGGGACAGGGGAGCCGGATACGCAGTATTTT. The chain is built from TRBV4-2 and TRBJ2-3, with 10 bases lining up with TRBD1. The CDR3 runs to 16 residues. V lost 0 bases and J lost 6; bases outside the gene matches: 6. Germline V gives CDR1 LGHNA, CDR2 YNFKEQ.

CDR3 protein: CAWSLGLAGGGDTQYF. As DNA, the CDR3 is TGTGCCTGGAGCCTGGGACTAGCGGGAGGAGGAGATACGCAGTATTTT. This chain joins TRBV30 and TRBJ2-3; 15 bases align to TRBD2. Germline V CDR1 and CDR2: GTSNPN, SVGIG (reference sequence). The CDR3 spans 16 residues. The junction had 6 bases not matched to a gene; V was cut back by 3 bases and J by 5 bases.

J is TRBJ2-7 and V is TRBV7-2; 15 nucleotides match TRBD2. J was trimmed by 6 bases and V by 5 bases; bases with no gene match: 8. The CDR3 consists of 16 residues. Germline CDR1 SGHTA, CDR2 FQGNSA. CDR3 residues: CASSKRTSGGALEQYF. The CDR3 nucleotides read TGTGCCAGCAGCAAACGGACTAGCGGGGGGGCGCTCGAGCAGTACTTC.

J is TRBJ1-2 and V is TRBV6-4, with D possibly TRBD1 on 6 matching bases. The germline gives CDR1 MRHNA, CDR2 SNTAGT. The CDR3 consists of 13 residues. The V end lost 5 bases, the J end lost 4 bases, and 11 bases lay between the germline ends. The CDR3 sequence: CASSQGIPYGYTF. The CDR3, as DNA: TGTGCCAGCAGTCAGGGGATACCCTATGGCTACACCTTC.

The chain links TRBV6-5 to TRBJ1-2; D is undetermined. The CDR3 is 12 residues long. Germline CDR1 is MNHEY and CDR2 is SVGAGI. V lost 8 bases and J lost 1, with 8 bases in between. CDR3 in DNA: TGTGCCAGCGTGGCCCTTAACTATGGCTACACCTTC. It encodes CASVALNYGYTF.

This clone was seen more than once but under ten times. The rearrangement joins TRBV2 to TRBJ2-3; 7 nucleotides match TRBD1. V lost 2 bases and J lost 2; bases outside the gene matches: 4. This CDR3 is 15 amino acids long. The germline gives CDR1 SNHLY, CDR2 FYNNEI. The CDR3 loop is CASSEMGTDTDTQYF. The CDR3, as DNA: TGTGCCAGCAGTGAAATGGGGACAGACACAGATACGCAGTATTTT.